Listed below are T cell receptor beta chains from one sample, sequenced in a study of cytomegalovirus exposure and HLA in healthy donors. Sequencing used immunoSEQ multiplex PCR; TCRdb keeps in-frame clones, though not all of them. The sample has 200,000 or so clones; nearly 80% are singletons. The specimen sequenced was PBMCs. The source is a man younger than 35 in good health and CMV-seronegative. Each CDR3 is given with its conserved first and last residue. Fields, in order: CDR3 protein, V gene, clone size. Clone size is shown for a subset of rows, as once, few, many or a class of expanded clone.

CASSLMLSGYTF TRBV6-5 few
CASSEVLADSYEQYF TRBV2 .
CASSEPLSTGSSYNEQFF TRBV6-1 few
CASSKTSGGDSYEQYF TRBV7-9 .
CASSQDFGTGNEQYF TRBV4-1 .
CASSPQGQGNTEAFF TRBV7-8 .
CASSSRGVETQYF TRBV5-6 .
CASSPRTGFSGNTIYF TRBV28 .
CASSLITDTQYF TRBV7-2 .
CASSTGLATDTQYF TRBV5-6 .
CATSRKRVAGTGELFF TRBV15 .
CASSGGGDQETQYF TRBV5-1 .
CASGLVLSGSESTDTQYF TRBV12-5 .
CASSFRSFGYTF TRBV11-2 .